The count of the clone carrying this TCR beta chain is one. This entry is derived from a study of blood T cell repertoires in COVID-19. Data came from immunoSEQ multiplex PCR; TCRdb stores just in-frame clones and leaves some out. Of around 200,000 clones in the sample, around 85% were seen once. Those who participated ranged in age from 18 to 89 years and resided in about two dozen US areas. Cohort 3 donors counted as recovered after two negative PCRs, clearance, or resolved symptoms. The CDR3 is made up of 14 amino acids. CDR1 and CDR2 from the germline V gene are MNHEY and SVGAGI. Trimming took 4 bases from V and 5 from J, leaving 11 bases between them.

The chain has TRBV6-5 and TRBJ1-4; tentatively, D is TRBD1 (5 bases). Sequenced: PBMCs or T cells enriched from blood (not recorded which). This sequence was found in a middle-aged man who had recovered from COVID-19. This chain's CDR3 is CASSSGAWNEKLFF. The CDR3 nucleotides read TGTGCCAGCAGTTCTGGGGCCTGGAATGAAAAACTGTTTTTT.